The 12 T cell receptor beta chains listed next were all sequenced from one sample in a study of tumor-infiltrating lymphocytes in primary liver carcinoma. From around 500 ng of total RNA, TCR beta-specific cDNA was reverse-transcribed using a constant-region primer. Generation of the TCR beta libraries relied on three nested multiplex PCR rounds using slightly modified ARM-PCR. Running nine to ten cycles apiece, the first two PCR rounds relied on TRBV1-TRBV30 forward primers together with a C-beta reverse primer. One entry per CDR3 protein, called by TCRdb with MiXCR from the multiplex PCR reads. The top ten clones hold about 8.4% of a sample with some 320,000 distinct CDR3 sequences, 65% of them seen once. Unsorted whole blood served as the source of blood RNA, and germline DNA was extracted as well. Sequencing was performed on peripheral blood. The receptors come from a man in his forties or fifties with primary liver carcinoma and hepatitis B virus infection.

About this clonotype: The conserved closing phenylalanine or tryptophan is absent in this CDR3, likely reflecting a read error. It is unclear where the CDR3 begins or ends on the DNA, so no DNA is shown, and the CDR3 is as TCRdb lists it. This chain uses TRBV12-2 with TRBJ2-1; the table's D call of TRBD2 was not tested on the DNA. TRBV12-2 is listed as a pseudogene. With termini counted, the CDR3 has 15 amino acids. The CDR3 region is CASRLCCGIYNEQFL.

About this clonotype: It may be a read error: a sequence one base away is much more abundant. The gene calls are TRBV4-3 and TRBJ2-7; 7 bases map to TRBD1. Germline assignment: CDR1 LGHNA and CDR2 YSLEER. The CDR3 totals 16 residues. Written as DNA, the CDR3 is TGCGCCAGCAACCAAGAATTTTCCAGGGGGTCCTACGAGCAGTACTTC. Its protein is CASNQEFSRGSYEQYF.

A word on this clonotype: A much larger clone lies a single base off, so this may be a read error. This sequence joins TRBV12-3 or TRBV12-4 and TRBJ2-3; D not certain. The CDR3 length is 15 residues. V shed 5 bases and J shed 4 bases, with 16 bases lying between them. The CDR3 spells CASSPRHGFSDTQYF. The CDR3 region has the DNA TGTGCCAGCAGTCCAAGACATGGGTTCTCAGATACGCAGTATTTT.

This clonotype was seen a handful of times. This chain joins TRBV5-1 and TRBJ2-7; D is possibly TRBD2 (7 bases). V was shortened by 3 bases and J by 0 bases, with 16 bases between the two germline ends. Germline values: CDR1 SGHRS, CDR2 YFSETQ. The CDR3 length is 16 residues. CDR3: CASSWNWGGGSYEQYF. The CDR3 DNA sequence: TGCGCCAGCAGCTGGAATTGGGGGGGCGGCTCCTACGAGCAGTACTTC.

As concerns this clonotype: This may be a read error, as it is one base from a much larger clone. This chain connects TRBV29-1 to TRBJ2-3; TRBD1 agrees at 8 bases. There are 14 residues in the CDR3. Germline V lookup: CDR1 SQVTM, CDR2 ANQGSEA. The CDR3, as DNA: TGCAGCCTCTGGGGGACAGGTGACACAGGTACGCAGTATTTT. Translated, it gives CSLWGTGDTGTQYF.

A word on this clonotype: A much larger clone lies one base from this, so it may be a read error. The rearrangement links TRBV6-2 or TRBV6-3 to TRBJ2-1; D is possibly TRBD2 (5 bases). The germline gives CDR1 MNHEY, CDR2 SVGEGT. There are 13 residues in the CDR3. In nucleotides, the CDR3 is TGTACCAGCAGTCCATCGGGGTGGAATGAGCAGTTCTTC. Its translation is CTSSPSGWNEQFF.

This chain uses TRBV5-4 with TRBJ2-4; 10 bases line up with TRBD1. The trim removed 0 bases at V and 7 bases at J, leaving 4 bases unmatched. Germline assignment: CDR1 SGHNT and CDR2 YYREEE (reference sequence). The CDR3 extends over 15 amino acids. CDR3 coding DNA: TGTGCCAGCAGCTTGGCCGGGACAGGGGATAACATTCAGTACTTC. This encodes CASSLAGTGDNIQYF.

As to this clonotype: This may stem from a read error, because a much larger clone lies one nucleotide away. V and J are TRBV5-6 and TRBJ1-6, with unresolved D. V was trimmed by 2 bases and J by 4 bases, leaving 10 bases between them. The length of the CDR3 is 15 residues. CDR1 and CDR2 (germline): SGHDT, YYEEEE. The CDR3 DNA follows: TGTGCCAGCAGCTTCTCAGAGGTGTATAATTCACCCCTCCACTTT. Amino acid sequence: CASSFSEVYNSPLHF.

V usage is TRBV14 and J usage is TRBJ2-1; 9 bases match TRBD2. V gave up 4 bases and J gave up 4 bases; unmatched junction bases: 2. The CDR3 length is 14 residues. Germline-derived CDR1 and CDR2 are SGHDN and FVKESK. CDR3 residues: CASSPSGIYNEQFF. CDR3 in DNA: TGTGCCAGCAGCCCTAGCGGGATTTACAATGAGCAGTTCTTC.

This clonotype was seen repeatedly, ten times or more. The chain is built from TRBV29-1 and TRBJ2-1; D gene ambiguous. V lost 2 bases and J 4 bases, leaving 15 bases between the germline ends. The CDR3 covers 15 residues. Germline CDR1 SQVTM, CDR2 ANQGSEA. The CDR3 spells CSVESGRGPYNEQFF. CDR3 in DNA: TGCAGCGTTGAATCGGGCAGAGGACCTTACAATGAGCAGTTCTTC.

As for this clonotype: The junction departs from germline at one end; a sequencing error may be responsible. This rearrangement joins TRBV4-2 to TRBJ1-4; possibly TRBD1 for D (5 bases). The CDR3 length is 15 residues. Germline assignment: CDR1 LGHNA and CDR2 YNFKEQ. CDR3 region: CASSHDTGPIEKLFF. As DNA, the CDR3 is TGTGCCAGCAGCCATGACACAGGTCCTATCGAAAAATTGTTTTTT.

Notes on this clonotype: Being one base from a much bigger clone, this may be a read error. Here the CDR3 DNA reads TGTGCCAGCCGGTCGGTGGGATACACTGAAGCTTTCTTT. It encodes CASRSVGYTEAFF. This chain uses TRBV12-3 or TRBV12-4 with TRBJ1-1; D not certain. Trimming took 8 bases from V and 3 from J, leaving 13 bases between them. The length of the CDR3 is 13 residues.